This entry is about one TCR beta chain. No antigen is known for it. Every bit of the isolated RNA underwent reverse transcription, so sequencing read expressed TCRB transcripts. Sequenced by immunoSEQ multiplex PCR; TCRdb stores in-frame clones only, minus some. The sample yields roughly 300,000 clones, approximately 9.9% seen once. The sample belongs to a study of beta chain features in type 1 diabetes. This CDR3 has 14 amino acids. Germline V lookup: CDR1 SGHVS, CDR2 FQNEAQ. V gave up 7 bases and J gave up 7 bases; unmatched junction bases: 8. Staining for CD45RO/CCR7/CD25/CD127/CD95/CD27 allowed sorting of CD4+ naive, central memory, regulatory and stem cell-like memory cells. Whole-study findings and limits: Shortening of TCRB CDR3s, moderate but significant, appeared in all four CD4+ subsets of Type 1 diabetes patients.

The chain carries TRBV7-8 and TRBJ2-2; TRBD2 matches 8 bases. The TCR originated in a man aged 25 to 40 with type 1 diabetes. What was sequenced was central memory CD4+ T cells from blood. This CDR3 reads CASTAAGGSGELFF. The CDR3 region has the DNA TGTGCCAGCACCGCGGCGGGGGGCAGCGGGGAGCTGTTTTTT. Complete variable domain (other parts from reference TRBV7-8 and TRBJ2-2): GAGVSQSPRYKVAKRGQDVALRCDPISGHVSLFWYQQALGQGPEFLTYFQNEAQLDKSGLPSDRFFAERPEGSVSTLKIQRTQQEDSAVYLCASTAAGGSGELFFGEGSRLTVL.